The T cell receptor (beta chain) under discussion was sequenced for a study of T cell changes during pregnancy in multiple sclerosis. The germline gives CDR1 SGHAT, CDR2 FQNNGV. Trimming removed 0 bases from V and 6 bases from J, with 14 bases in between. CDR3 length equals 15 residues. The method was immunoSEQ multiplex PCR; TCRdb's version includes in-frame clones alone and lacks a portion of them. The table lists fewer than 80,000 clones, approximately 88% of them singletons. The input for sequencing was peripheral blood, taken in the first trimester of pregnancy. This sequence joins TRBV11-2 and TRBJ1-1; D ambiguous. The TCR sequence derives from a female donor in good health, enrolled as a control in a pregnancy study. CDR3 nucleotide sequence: TGTGCCAGCAGCTTAGATCTCGGGAATACGGCTGAAGCTTTCTTT. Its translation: CASSLDLGNTAEAFF. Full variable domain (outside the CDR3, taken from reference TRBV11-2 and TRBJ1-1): EAGVAQSPRYKIIEKRQSVAFWCNPISGHATLYWYQQILGQGPKLLIQFQNNGVVDDSQLPKDRFSAERLKGVDSTLKIQPAKLEDSAVYLCASSLDLGNTAEAFFGQGTRLTVV.